This is a list of T cell receptor beta chains from one sample in a study of blood T cells in healthy people across ages. In TCRdb, the 5' RACE reads were re-called with MiXCR into one record per CDR3 protein. The sample includes approximately 960,000 distinct CDR3 sequences, approximately 32% of them seen just once. These same records also appear under a second study, on T cells of mothers and their children.

The specimen was blood. These receptors were taken from a woman aged 40 to 50 in good health. The CDR3 runs from the conserved cysteine through the conserved F or W. Fields, in order: J gene, V gene, D gene, clone size, CDR3 protein, CDR3 DNA. The D gene is left open where the match is weak. Clone sizes are given selectively: once, few, many, or a class where the clone is expanded.

TRBJ2-1 TRBV2 NA NA CASSTTDSVKMYQETQFF TGTGCCAGCAGTACTACGGACAGCGTCAAGATGTACCAAGAGACCCAGTTCTTC
TRBJ2-3 TRBV4-1 TRBD2 many CASSQAPRGGNTDTQYF TGCGCCAGCAGCCAAGCTCCGCGGGGGGGCAACACAGATACGCAGTATTTT
TRBJ1-3 TRBV30 NA NA CAWKNRRQVVNTIYF TGTGCCTGGAAAAACAGGCGGCAAGTCGTAAACACCATATATTTT
TRBJ1-2 TRBV4-3 NA NA CASSQDSVESYGYTF TGCGCCAGCAGCCAAGATAGTGTAGAGTCTTATGGCTACACCTTC
TRBJ1-1 TRBV29-1 TRBD1 few CSGWTGEAFF TGCAGCGGATGGACAGGGGAGGCTTTCTTT
TRBJ2-7 TRBV4-1 NA many CASSQDDRGPSYEQYF TGCGCCAGCAGCCAAGACGATCGGGGACCCTCCTACGAGCAGTACTTC
TRBJ2-1 TRBV4-3 NA many CASSLFRTELRFF TGCGCCAGCAGCCTTTTCAGGACAGAGCTCCGGTTCTTC
TRBJ2-7 TRBV20-1 TRBD1 few CSASWAGGFYEQYF TGCAGTGCTAGTTGGGCAGGGGGCTTCTACGAGCAGTACTTC
TRBJ2-7 TRBV5-5 TRBD1 many CASSSQGDDEQYF TGTGCCAGCAGCTCCCAGGGGGACGACGAGCAGTACTTC
TRBJ1-1 TRBV5-5 TRBD1 NA CASSLAWGTGRVNTEAFF TGTGCCAGCAGCTTGGCCTGGGGGACAGGGAGGGTGAACACTGAAGCTTTCTTT
TRBJ1-2 TRBV27 NA once CASSPQGPYPYGYTF TGTGCCAGCAGTCCGCAGGGGCCCTATCCCTATGGCTACACCTTC
TRBJ1-1 TRBV28 TRBD1 few CASIPQGRGRYTEAFF TGTGCCAGCATCCCTCAGGGCAGGGGGCGGTACACTGAAGCTTTCTTT
TRBJ2-5 TRBV7-9 NA NA CASSYPRGGIGETQYF TGTGCCAGCAGTTACCCTCGAGGAGGGATCGGAGAGACCCAGTACTTC
TRBJ1-1 TRBV12-5 TRBD1 NA CASGLEGQGAEAFF TGTGCTAGTGGTTTGGAGGGACAGGGCGCTGAAGCTTTCTTT
TRBJ2-1 TRBV3-1 NA few CASSQDWFNEQFF TGTGCCAGCAGCCAAGATTGGTTTAATGAGCAGTTCTTC
TRBJ1-4 TRBV2 TRBD1 few CASTPLGQGAPNEKLFF TGTGCCAGCACCCCCCTTGGACAGGGGGCCCCTAATGAAAAACTGTTTTTT
TRBJ1-2 TRBV4-1 NA NA CASSQDETANFNYGYTF TGCGCCAGCAGCCAAGACGAGACAGCAAACTTTAACTATGGCTACACCTTC
TRBJ1-1 TRBV12-3/TRBV12-4 NA NA CASLRGSSTEAFF TGTGCCAGCCTACGGGGCTCGTCCACTGAAGCTTTCTTT
TRBJ2-4 TRBV20-1 NA NA CSARTLAVRGYIQYF TGCAGTGCTAGAACCTTAGCGGTCCGAGGGTACATTCAGTACTTC
TRBJ2-1 TRBV19 NA NA CASSIVSHNERFF TGTGCCAGTAGTATAGTTAGCCACAATGAGCGGTTCTTC
TRBJ2-5 TRBV20-1 NA many CSARDSQERKYF TGCAGTGCTAGAGATTCGCAGGAAAGAAAGTACTTC
TRBJ1-6 TRBV24-1 NA few CATQSSYNSPPHF TGTGCCACCCAAAGCTCCTATAATTCACCCCCCCACTTT
TRBJ1-2 TRBV7-9 TRBD1 few CASSFLDRDPYGYTF TGTGCCAGCAGCTTTCTGGACAGGGACCCCTATGGCTACACCTTC
TRBJ2-7 TRBV9 NA once CASSVENGGSYEQYF TGTGCCAGCAGCGTAGAGAATGGGGGTTCCTACGAGCAGTACTTC
TRBJ2-1 TRBV4-1 NA NA CASSQAQGGAGSNEQFF TGCGCCAGCAGCCAAGCCCAGGGGGGGGCGGGGAGCAATGAGCAGTTCTTC
TRBJ2-7 TRBV7-6 NA many CASSPETYGYEQYF TGTGCCAGCAGCCCCGAAACTTATGGCTACGAGCAGTACTTC